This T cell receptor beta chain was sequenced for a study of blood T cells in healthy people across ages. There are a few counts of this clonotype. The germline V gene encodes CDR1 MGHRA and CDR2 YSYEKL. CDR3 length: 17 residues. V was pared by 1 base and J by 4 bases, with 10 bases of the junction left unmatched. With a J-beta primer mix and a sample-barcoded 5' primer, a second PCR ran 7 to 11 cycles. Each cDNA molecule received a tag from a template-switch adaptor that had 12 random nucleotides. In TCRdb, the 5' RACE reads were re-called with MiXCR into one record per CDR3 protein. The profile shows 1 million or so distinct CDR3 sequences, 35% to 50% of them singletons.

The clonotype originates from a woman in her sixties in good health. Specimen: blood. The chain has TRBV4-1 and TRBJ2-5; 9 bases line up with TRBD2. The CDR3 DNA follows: TGCGCCAGCAGCCAAGGGGGGCGGGAGGGTTTGTTAGAGACCCAGTACTTC. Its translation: CASSQGGREGLLETQYF.